This T cell receptor (beta chain) was recorded in a study of cytomegalovirus exposure and HLA in healthy donors. Points on this clone: The antigen is not known.

Each donor was healthy, and each was a bone marrow donor. Overall study results and limits: Several of the most significant clusters appeared, in a later analysis, to be linked to common viral pathogens. Earlier analysis looked at TCR beta V segments, and most were productive about 87% or about 30% of the time. Further analysis, carried out later, found HLA-associated TCR beta chains more clonally expanded than equally common other chains.

The PCR used 60 Vbeta and 13 Jbeta primers. The data were produced by immunoSEQ multiplex PCR, yet TCRdb's version contains in-frame clones alone and is incomplete. This table holds some 210,000 clones, roughly 80% found once. Trimming cost V 0 bases and J 5 bases; bases outside gene matches: 1. Looked up from germline, CDR1 is SGHRS and CDR2 is YFSETQ. The CDR3 is 15 amino acids. This chain links TRBV5-1 with TRBJ2-3; 12 bases align to TRBD2. The sample was PBMCs. The source is a male donor in good health and CMV-seronegative. The DNA for the CDR3 is TGCGCCAGCAGCTTGGGGACTAGCGGGATAGATACGCAGTATTTT. Its protein product is CASSLGTSGIDTQYF.